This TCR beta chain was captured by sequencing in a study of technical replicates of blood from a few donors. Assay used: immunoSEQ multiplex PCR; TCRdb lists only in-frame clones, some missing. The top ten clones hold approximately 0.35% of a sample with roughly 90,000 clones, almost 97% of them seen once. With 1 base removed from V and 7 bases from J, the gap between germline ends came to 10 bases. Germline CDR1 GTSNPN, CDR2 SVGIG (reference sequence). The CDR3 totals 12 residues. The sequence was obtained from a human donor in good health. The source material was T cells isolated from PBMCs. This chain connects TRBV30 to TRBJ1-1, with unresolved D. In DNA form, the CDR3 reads TGTGCCTGGAGTGCGGGATCTAATGAAGCTTTCTTT. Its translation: CAWSAGSNEAFF.